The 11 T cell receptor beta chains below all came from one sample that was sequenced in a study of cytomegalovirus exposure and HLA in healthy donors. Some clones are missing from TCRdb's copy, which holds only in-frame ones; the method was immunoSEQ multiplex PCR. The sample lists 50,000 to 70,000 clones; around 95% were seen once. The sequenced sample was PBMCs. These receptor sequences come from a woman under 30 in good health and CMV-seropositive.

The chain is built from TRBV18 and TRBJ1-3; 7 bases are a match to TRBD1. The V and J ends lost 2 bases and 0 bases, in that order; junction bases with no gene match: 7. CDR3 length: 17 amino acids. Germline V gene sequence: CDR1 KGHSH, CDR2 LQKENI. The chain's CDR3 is CASSPEGQSLSGNTIYF. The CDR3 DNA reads TGTGCCAGCTCACCAGAGGGACAGTCTCTCTCTGGAAACACCATATATTTT.

In DNA, the CDR3 is TGTGCCAGCAGCCACGAGACAGGGTTGCGGGAGACCCAGTACTTC. The encoded protein is CASSHETGLRETQYF. This chain joins TRBV4-2 and TRBJ2-5; 7 bases fit TRBD1. The CDR3 is made up of 15 amino acids. Per the germline V gene, CDR1 is LGHNA and CDR2 is YNFKEQ. With V trimmed by 3 bases and J by 5 bases, 9 bases remained unmatched.

CDR3 nucleotides: TGTGCCAGCAAGAGCAGGGGGACAGGGCACTCTGGGGCCAACGTCCTGACTTTC. It encodes CASKSRGTGHSGANVLTF. This rearrangement joins TRBV27 to TRBJ2-6; TRBD1 agrees at 9 bases. This CDR3 has 18 residues. CDR1 MNHEY and CDR2 SMNVEV come from the germline V gene (reference sequence). V lost 7 bases to trimming and J lost 0 bases; unmatched junction nucleotides: 10.

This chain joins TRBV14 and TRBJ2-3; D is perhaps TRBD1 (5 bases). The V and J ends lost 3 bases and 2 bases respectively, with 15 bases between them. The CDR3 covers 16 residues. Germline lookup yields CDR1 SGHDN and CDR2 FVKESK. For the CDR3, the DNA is TGTGCCAGCAGCCAGATGGGGCTACCCTACACAGATACGCAGTATTTT. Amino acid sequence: CASSQMGLPYTDTQYF.

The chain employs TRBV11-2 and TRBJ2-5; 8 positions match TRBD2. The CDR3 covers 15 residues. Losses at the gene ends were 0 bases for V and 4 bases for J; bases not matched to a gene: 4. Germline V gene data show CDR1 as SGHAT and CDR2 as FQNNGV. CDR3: CASSLDLAGSETQYF. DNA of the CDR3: TGTGCCAGCAGCTTAGATCTAGCGGGCTCAGAGACCCAGTACTTC.

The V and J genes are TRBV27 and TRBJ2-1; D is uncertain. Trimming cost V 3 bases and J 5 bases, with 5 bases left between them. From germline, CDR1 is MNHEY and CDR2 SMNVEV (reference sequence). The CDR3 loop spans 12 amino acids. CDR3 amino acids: CASSFINNEQFF. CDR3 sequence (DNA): TGTGCCAGCAGTTTTATTAACAATGAGCAGTTCTTC.

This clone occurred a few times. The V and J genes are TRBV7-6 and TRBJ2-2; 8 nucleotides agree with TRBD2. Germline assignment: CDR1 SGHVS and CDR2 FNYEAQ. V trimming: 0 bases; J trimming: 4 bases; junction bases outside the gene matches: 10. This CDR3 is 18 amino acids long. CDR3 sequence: CASSLAHLAGPGTGELFF. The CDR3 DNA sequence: TGTGCCAGCAGCTTAGCGCACCTAGCGGGCCCCGGCACCGGGGAGCTGTTTTTT.

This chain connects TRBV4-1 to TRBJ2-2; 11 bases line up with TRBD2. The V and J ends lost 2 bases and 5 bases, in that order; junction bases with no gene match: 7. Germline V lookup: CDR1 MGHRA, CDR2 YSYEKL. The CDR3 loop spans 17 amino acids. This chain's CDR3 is CASSQQLAGVRTGELFF. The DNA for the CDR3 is TGCGCCAGCAGCCAACAACTAGCGGGAGTACGTACCGGGGAGCTGTTTTTT.

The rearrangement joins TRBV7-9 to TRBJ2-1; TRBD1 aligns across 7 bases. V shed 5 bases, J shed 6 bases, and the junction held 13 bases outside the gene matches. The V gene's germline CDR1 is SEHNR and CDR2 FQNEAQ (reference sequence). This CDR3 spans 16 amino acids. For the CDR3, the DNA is TGTGCCAGCAGCCGACCTCCGGGGACAGTTGGCAATGAGCAGTTCTTC. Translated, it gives CASSRPPGTVGNEQFF.

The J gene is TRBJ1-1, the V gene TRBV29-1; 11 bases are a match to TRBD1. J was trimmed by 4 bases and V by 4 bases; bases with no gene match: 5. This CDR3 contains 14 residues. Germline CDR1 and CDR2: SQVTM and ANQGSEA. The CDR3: CSVALGTGGTEAFF. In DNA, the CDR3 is TGCAGCGTTGCCCTCGGGACAGGGGGCACTGAAGCTTTCTTT.

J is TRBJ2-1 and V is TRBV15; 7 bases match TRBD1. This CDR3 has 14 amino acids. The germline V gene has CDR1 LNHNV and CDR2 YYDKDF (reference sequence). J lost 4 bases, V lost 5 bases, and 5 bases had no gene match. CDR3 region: CATSPRTGYNEQFF. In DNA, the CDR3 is TGTGCCACCAGCCCAAGGACAGGATACAATGAGCAGTTCTTC.